The 20 T cell receptor beta chains given below trace back to one sample, sequenced in a study of vaccination effects on CD4 cells after COVID-19. These TCRs' antigens remain unknown. Prior to sequencing, the ViraFEST assay stimulated PBMC with viral peptide pools, which expanded the antigen-specific CD4+ T cells. Upon completion of more than eight days in culture, CD4+ T cells were isolated. All study participants received two doses of BNT162b2 or mRNA-1273 vaccine. Sequencing used immunoSEQ multiplex PCR; TCRdb keeps in-frame clones, though not all of them. The data show roughly 30,000 clones, with roughly 70% seen just once and about 10% held by the top ten. The specimen comprised CD4+ T cells from PBMCs cultured with HCoV-NL63 spike peptides, sampled after COVID-19 vaccination. These receptors came from a human donor who received a COVID-19 vaccine.

This chain links TRBV6-1 with TRBJ1-2; D not resolved. The ends were cut back, 2 bases at V and 2 bases at J, with 6 bases in the middle. The CDR3 has 13 residues. Germline loops: CDR1 MNHNS, CDR2 SASEGT. CDR3 DNA: TGTGCCAGCAGTGAATCAGTGAACTATGGCTACACCTTC. This translates into CASSESVNYGYTF.

This clone was seen only once. This rearrangement joins TRBV6-5 to TRBJ1-2, with 10 bases lining up with TRBD1. Germline loops: CDR1 MNHEY, CDR2 SVGAGI. The CDR3 contains 13 residues. V lost 5 bases and J lost 7; bases outside the gene matches: 4. The CDR3 protein is CASSRDRGSGYTF. CDR3 nucleotides: TGTGCCAGCAGTAGGGACAGGGGAAGTGGCTACACCTTC.

This chain uses TRBV5-1 with TRBJ2-3, with 11 nucleotides matching TRBD2. The CDR3 sequence is 14 residues long. The V and J ends lost 4 bases and 6 bases, in that order; junction bases with no gene match: 4. Germline V lookup: CDR1 SGHRS, CDR2 YFSETQ. The CDR3, as DNA: TGCGCCAGCAGCATTAGCGGGGGGGCGGATACGCAGTATTTT. As protein: CASSISGGADTQYF.

This rearrangement joins TRBV10-1 to TRBJ2-3; maybe TRBD2 (6 bases). Germline V lookup: CDR1 WNHNN, CDR2 SYGVQD (reference sequence). The CDR3 totals 16 residues. V was clipped by 3 bases and J by 0 bases, with 13 bases between them. CDR3 amino acids: CASSEIRGASTDTQYF. DNA for the CDR3: TGCGCCAGCAGTGAAATCCGCGGGGCGAGCACAGATACGCAGTATTTT.

The chain combines TRBV3-1 (or the pseudogene TRBV3-2) with TRBJ2-6; no definite D call. V gave up 7 bases and J gave up 0 bases, with 4 bases separating them. CDR3 length: 13 residues. Germline-derived CDR1 and CDR2 are LGHDT and YNNKEL (reference sequence). As DNA, the CDR3 is TGTGCCAGCATCTCCTCTGGGGCCAACGTCCTGACTTTC. Protein product: CASISSGANVLTF.

V usage is TRBV6-1 and J usage is TRBJ2-2; 9 bases align to TRBD2. This CDR3 spans 15 amino acids. Losses at the gene ends were 0 bases for V and 4 bases for J; bases not matched to a gene: 0. Germline V lookup: CDR1 MNHNS, CDR2 SASEGT. The CDR3 spells CASSEASGSTGELFF. CDR3 coding DNA: TGTGCCAGCAGTGAAGCTAGCGGGAGCACCGGGGAGCTGTTTTTT.

This rearrangement joins TRBV19 to TRBJ1-1, with D unresolved. There are 12 residues in the CDR3. Germline CDR1 reads LNHDA; CDR2 reads SQIVND (reference sequence). V was clipped by 3 bases and J by 10 bases, with 12 bases between them. The CDR3 sequence: CASSIEQRGAFF. For the CDR3, the DNA is TGTGCCAGTAGTATTGAACAGCGCGGAGCTTTCTTT. The entire variable domain, with the rest obtained from reference TRBV19 and TRBJ1-1, is as follows: DGGITQSPKYLFRKEGQNVTLSCEQNLNHDAMYWYRQDPGQGLRLIYYSQIVNDFQKGDIAEGYSVSREKKESFPLTVTSAQKNPTAFYLCASSIEQRGAFFGQGTRLTVV.

This chain joins TRBV2 and TRBJ1-5, with 9 nucleotides matching TRBD1. The CDR3 runs 17 residues. The germline V gene encodes CDR1 SNHLY and CDR2 FYNNEI. Trimming at V came to 6 bases and at J to 4 bases, leaving 13 bases not matched to a gene. The CDR3 region is CASSPGQGWAINQPQHF. The CDR3 coding sequence is TGTGCCAGCAGCCCGGGACAGGGATGGGCCATAAATCAGCCCCAGCATTTT.

By frequency in the sample, this clone is medium-sized (0.01 to 0.1%). The rearrangement links TRBV7-9 to TRBJ2-7, with D possibly TRBD2 on 6 matching bases. In germline, CDR1 is SEHNR, CDR2 FQNEAQ (reference sequence). V gave up 5 bases and J gave up 0 bases, with 17 bases separating them. The CDR3 is made up of 16 amino acids. DNA for the CDR3: TGTGCCAGCAGCCCCAAGATGGCGGGAACCTCCTACGAGCAGTACTTC. Its translation: CASSPKMAGTSYEQYF.

The rearrangement uses TRBV7-8 and TRBJ1-6; 8 bases line up with TRBD1. The CDR3 loop spans 15 amino acids. The V gene's germline CDR1 is SGHVS and CDR2 FQNEAQ. The V and J ends lost 3 bases and 7 bases, in that order; junction bases with no gene match: 5. As DNA, the CDR3 is TGTGCCAGCAGCTTGGTGACAGGGGTGAATTCACCCCTCCACTTT. It yields the protein CASSLVTGVNSPLHF.

The chain links TRBV24-1 to TRBJ2-1, with D maybe TRBD2 (6 bases). Trimming left V 4 bases short and J 5 bases short, with 20 bases between. The CDR3 contains 17 residues. CDR1 and CDR2 from the germline V gene are KGHDR and SFDVKD. The CDR3 loop is CATSETPSTSGNNEQFF. The CDR3, as DNA: TGTGCCACCAGTGAAACTCCCTCGACTAGTGGAAACAATGAGCAGTTCTTC.

The chain links TRBV20-1 to TRBJ2-1; D remains ambiguous. CDR3 length: 11 amino acids. V was clipped by 3 bases and J by 7 bases, with 7 bases between them. The germline V gene encodes CDR1 DFQATT and CDR2 SNEGSKA (reference sequence). The CDR3 DNA reads as TGCAGTGCTAGTGGGGTAAATGAGCAGTTCTTC. The encoded protein is CSASGVNEQFF.

The chain joins TRBV2 to TRBJ1-2, with D maybe TRBD1 (5 bases). The V gene's germline CDR1 is SNHLY and CDR2 FYNNEI. The CDR3 totals 15 residues. Trimming left V 3 bases short and J 4 bases short, with 15 bases between. The DNA for the CDR3 is TGTGCCAGCAGTGACGGAGCAGGGTCTGCCTATGGCTACACCTTC. Translating gives CASSDGAGSAYGYTF.

The chain links TRBV5-1 to TRBJ1-1, with 8 bases that match TRBD1. The CDR3 spans 13 residues. Per germline, CDR1 SGHRS and CDR2 YFSETQ. V shed 0 bases, J shed 6 bases, and the junction held 1 base outside the gene matches. For the CDR3, the DNA is TGCGCCAGCAGCTTGGCACAGGGGGCTGAAGCTTTCTTT. This encodes CASSLAQGAEAFF.

This clone was picked up a small number of times. The rearrangement joins TRBV6-5 to TRBJ1-6, with 8 nucleotides matching TRBD1. The V gene end was trimmed by 5 bases and the J gene end by 6 bases; junction bases not matched to a gene: 6. The CDR3 spans 15 residues. The germline CDR1 and CDR2 sequences are MNHEY and SVGAGI. The CDR3 nucleotides are TGTGCCAGCAGTACTCAGGGGGCGCCTAATTCACCCCTCCACTTT. As protein: CASSTQGAPNSPLHF.

V and J are TRBV3-1 (or the pseudogene TRBV3-2) and TRBJ2-7; a possible D gene is TRBD1 (5 bases). V shed 4 bases and J shed 4 bases, with 11 bases lying between them. CDR3 length equals 13 residues. Germline CDR1 is LGHDT and CDR2 is YNNKEL (reference sequence). The CDR3 sequence: CASSLNPGYEQYF. CDR3 sequence (DNA): TGTGCCAGCAGCCTGAATCCAGGGTACGAGCAGTACTTC.

CDR3 region: CASSRQGSHEQYF. The CDR3 DNA reads as TGTGCCAGCAGCCGACAGGGTTCCCACGAGCAGTACTTC. This sequence joins TRBV7-9 and TRBJ2-7; 7 bases match TRBD1. CDR1 and CDR2 from the germline V gene are SEHNR and FQNEAQ (reference sequence). There are 13 residues in the CDR3. V was pared by 5 bases and J by 5 bases, with 6 bases of the junction left unmatched.

This clone was seen a handful of times. The chain combines TRBV19 with TRBJ1-2, with D maybe TRBD1 (5 bases). CDR1 is LNHDA and CDR2 is SQIVND in the germline V gene (reference sequence). This CDR3 is 15 amino acids long. V shed 5 bases and J shed 8 bases, with 21 bases lying between them. The CDR3 spells CASSAATGRPRGYTF. The CDR3 DNA is TGTGCCAGTAGTGCAGCAACGGGACGGCCTAGGGGCTACACCTTC.

V and J are TRBV29-1 and TRBJ1-2, with 9 bases fitting TRBD1. Losses at the gene ends were 4 bases for V and 1 base for J; bases not matched to a gene: 1. Looked up from germline, CDR1 is SQVTM and CDR2 is ANQGSEA. This CDR3 is 13 amino acids long. The CDR3 spells CSVGDRDNYGYTF. The CDR3 region has the DNA TGCAGCGTTGGGGACAGGGATAACTATGGCTACACCTTC.

The genes are TRBV19 and TRBJ2-4; a possible D gene is TRBD1 (5 bases). CDR3 length equals 14 residues. Germline CDR1 reads LNHDA; CDR2 reads SQIVND (reference sequence). Trimming took off 7 bases at V and 11 bases at J, with 21 bases between the two ends. CDR3 protein: CASTLGVDPAVQYF. The CDR3 DNA follows: TGTGCCAGTACCCTAGGGGTCGACCCCGCCGTTCAGTACTTC. Complete variable domain (other parts from reference TRBV19 and TRBJ2-4): DGGITQSPKYLFRKEGQNVTLSCEQNLNHDAMYWYRQDPGQGLRLIYYSQIVNDFQKGDIAEGYSVSREKKESFPLTVTSAQKNPTAFYLCASTLGVDPAVQYFGAGTRLSVL.